This T cell receptor beta chain comes out of a study of identical twins (dated by TCRdb to 2016 to 2017). Background on the whole study: To test whether fetal clonotypes persist, this study deep-sequenced TCR alpha and beta repertoires from monozygotic twins, from unrelated adults of various ages, and from cord blood. To rule out contamination, replicate twin experiments were performed at different times with different library preparation protocols. The paper's findings and limits, for the study overall: Out-of-frame TCR alpha sequences shared between twins showed an excess of low generation-probability sequences compared with coincidental sharing between unrelated individuals. Excess twin sharing in beta out-of-frame sequences was weaker because fewer shared sequences lowered the signal-to-noise ratio. Abundant cord blood beta clonotypes carried fewer insertions; young adult naive repertoires showed a weaker similar trend, while memory repertoires showed none. Zero-insertion analyses could be partly confounded by invariant T cells such as MAIT and iNKT, although diverse VJ usage argued against such confounding for most clonotypes. Because the same donors could not be followed over many years, the conclusions relied on cross-sectional statistical analysis. In monozygotic twins, recombination models systematically underestimated out-of-frame TCR alpha sharing, but the models matched the sharing seen between unrelated individuals.

Receptor amplification or capture employed 5' RACE. Sequenced on an Illumina HiSeq 2000. Template switching added a universal primer binding site, and the final cDNA carried a unique molecular identifier that allowed TCR cDNA molecules to be counted accurately. Specific primers in the conserved constant-segment region were used to synthesize first-strand cDNA for the TCR alpha and beta chains. To control for contamination, each cDNA library was double barcoded with a SMART-Mk sample barcode plus Illumina barcodes. Two successive PCR steps introduced TruSeq adapter sequences along with Illumina sample barcodes. Sequencing of the TCR alpha and beta cDNA libraries was done on the Illumina HiSeq platform using custom primers. Processing in the source paper ran as follows. Raw reads were processed with MiGEC to extract unique molecular identifiers, and MiXCR was used to determine CDR3 positions. For each individual, recombination models were inferred using an EM algorithm with the repgenHMM and IGoR tools. Shared clonotype analysis was performed with the tcR package in R, normalizing sharing by the product of cloneset sizes. To study raw recombination free of thymic and clonal selection effects, out-of-frame nonproductive sequences were analyzed. The public reads were reprocessed in TCRdb via fastp at Q25 and MiXCR, keeping in-frame beta chains. Identical CDR3 proteins give one entry, which carries the most common genes and DNA. The V and J calls shown here were made by TCRdb, not taken from the authors' results. The sample table records 1.5 million to 2 million distinct CDR3 sequences; roughly a third of these occur just once. Together, the top ten hold 0.27% of the sample.

Every donor in the study was a healthy Caucasian. This clonotype was counted between two and nine times. Its antigen is still unknown. There are no base qualities to consult, and no much larger clone falls within one base. The CDR3, cysteine through phenylalanine, is 17 amino acids long. Of all the DNA, just the CDR3 is kept, 51 bases in frame from base 1. Ends trimmed: V by 5 bases, J by 7 bases; bases unmatched to a gene: 16. The specimen sequenced was cord blood. This sequence uses TRBV12-3 or TRBV12-4 and TRBJ2-4; 8 bases in the middle match TRBD2. This clonotype was sampled from a newborn girl in good health. The nucleotide sequence reads as follows: TGTGCCAGCAGTCCGCTAGCGGGTGTCTTAGGGAGGAACATTCAGTACTTC. This encodes CASSPLAGVLGRNIQYF.